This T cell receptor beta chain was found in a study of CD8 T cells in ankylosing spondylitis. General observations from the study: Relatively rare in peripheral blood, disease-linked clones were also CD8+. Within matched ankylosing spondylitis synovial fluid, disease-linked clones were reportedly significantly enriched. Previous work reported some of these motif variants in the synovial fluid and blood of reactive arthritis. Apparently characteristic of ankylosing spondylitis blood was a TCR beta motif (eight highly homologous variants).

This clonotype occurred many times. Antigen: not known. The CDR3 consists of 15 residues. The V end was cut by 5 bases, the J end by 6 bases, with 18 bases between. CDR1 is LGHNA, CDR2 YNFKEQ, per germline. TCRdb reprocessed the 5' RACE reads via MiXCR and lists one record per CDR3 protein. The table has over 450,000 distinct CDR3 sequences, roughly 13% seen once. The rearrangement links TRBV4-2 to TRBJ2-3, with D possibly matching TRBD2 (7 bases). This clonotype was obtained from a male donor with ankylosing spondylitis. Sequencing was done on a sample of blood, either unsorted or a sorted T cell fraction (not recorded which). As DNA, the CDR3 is TGTGCCAGCAGCGGGAGGGGGACCCTTGAGGATACGCAGTATTTT. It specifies CASSGRGTLEDTQYF.